The source of this TCR beta chain is a study of blood T cell repertoires in COVID-19. Germline loops: CDR1 SGHNT, CDR2 YYREEE (reference sequence). The CDR3 consists of 17 residues. V trimming: 0 bases; J trimming: 1 base; junction bases outside the gene matches: 10. Original data processing: For nucleated cells, counts were estimated from reference gene primer amplification. Here immunoSEQ multiplex PCR was the method, and the copy in TCRdb shows in-frame clones only, minus some. D and trimming were read from the DNA, whereas the V and J calls and clone size are those reported in that table. There are 80,000 to 100,000 clones in the sample; around 93% occur only once, and about 1.8% lies in the top ten.

The clonotype originates from a human donor with active COVID-19. The donor label of this sample is uncertain. Sample: peripheral blood. This sequence joins TRBV5-4 and TRBJ2-7; 7 bases are a match to TRBD1. The CDR3 DNA follows: TGTGCCAGCAGCTTGGGACCGGGGACAGTACTTTCCTACGAGCAGTACTTC. This sequence encodes CASSLGPGTVLSYEQYF.